Detailed here is one T cell receptor beta chain. The source of the sample is a study of blood T cell repertoires in COVID-19. Study-wide background: Italy, Spain and the United States were the sources of the convalescent and acute COVID-19 samples. Sources were T cells, B-cell-depleted T cells, or PBMCs; the material itself was cDNA or gDNA.

Per the authors' pipeline: Estimated nucleated cell counts came from reference gene primer amplification. Measured with immunoSEQ multiplex PCR; TCRdb has only the in-frame clones, and not every one. The DNA gave D and trimming, while V, J and clone size come from that table. The sample yields just over 250,000 clones, about nine tenths seen once. This CDR3 region has 17 residues. V was clipped by 7 bases and J by 0 bases; unmatched bases: 8. CDR1 and CDR2 (germline): SNHLY, FYNNEI. The rearrangement uses TRBV2 and TRBJ2-5, with 13 bases that match TRBD2. Sequencing was performed on peripheral blood. This TCR was recovered from a man between 60 and 75 years old who had recovered from COVID-19. CDR3: CASIKQGLAGYQETQYF. The CDR3 region has the DNA TGTGCCAGCATAAAACAGGGACTAGCGGGGTACCAAGAGACCCAGTACTTC.